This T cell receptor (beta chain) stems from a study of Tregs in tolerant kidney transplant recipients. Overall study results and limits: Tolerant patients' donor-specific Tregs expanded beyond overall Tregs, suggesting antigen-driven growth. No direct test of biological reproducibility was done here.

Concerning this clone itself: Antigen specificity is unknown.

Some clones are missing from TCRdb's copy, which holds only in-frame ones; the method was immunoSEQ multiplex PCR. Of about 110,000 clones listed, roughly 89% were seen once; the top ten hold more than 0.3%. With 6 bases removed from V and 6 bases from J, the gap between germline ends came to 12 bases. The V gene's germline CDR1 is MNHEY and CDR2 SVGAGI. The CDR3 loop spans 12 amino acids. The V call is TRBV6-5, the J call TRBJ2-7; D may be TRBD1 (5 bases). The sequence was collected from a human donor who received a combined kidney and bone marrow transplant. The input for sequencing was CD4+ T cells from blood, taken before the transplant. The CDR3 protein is CASSRWGSEQYF. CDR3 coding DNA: TGTGCCAGCAGCCGTTGGGGCTCCGAGCAGTACTTC.